Listed below are T cell receptor beta chains from one sample, sequenced in a study of cytomegalovirus exposure and HLA in healthy donors. Clones were read by immunoSEQ multiplex PCR, and TCRdb kept only the in-frame ones, dropping some. Of roughly 160,000 clones listed, approximately 79% were seen once; the top ten hold about 14%. The sample comprised PBMCs. The receptor source for this set is a man between 45 and 60 years old in good health and CMV-seropositive. Each CDR3 is given with its conserved first and last residue. D genes are given only for firm matches. The size field is filled for only some rows; it gives once, few, many or a size class.

clone size,V gene,D gene,J gene,CDR3 protein,CDR3 DNA
-,TRBV11-2,TRBD1,TRBJ2-1,CASSLQTSPFRQGNEQFF,TGTGCCAGCAGCTTACAAACTTCCCCCTTCCGACAGGGCAATGAGCAGTTCTTC
-,TRBV28,TRBD1,TRBJ1-2,CASTLRGQGGNYGYTF,TGTGCCAGCACCCTTCGGGGGCAGGGGGGTAACTATGGCTACACCTTC
-,TRBV19,TRBD1,TRBJ1-1,CASMTGVQNTEAFF,TGTGCCAGTATGACAGGGGTTCAGAACACTGAAGCTTTCTTT
-,TRBV11-2,TRBD1,TRBJ1-3,CASSPTGAGNTIYF,TGTGCCAGCAGCCCGACAGGGGCTGGAAACACCATATATTTT
-,TRBV7-8,TRBD2,TRBJ2-7,CASSSGLAGRYEQYF,TGTGCCAGCAGCTCGGGACTAGCGGGGCGCTACGAGCAGTACTTC
-,TRBV19,-,TRBJ2-7,CASQVGTNSYEQYF,TGTGCCAGTCAGGTAGGGACAAATTCCTACGAGCAGTACTTC
-,TRBV6-5,TRBD1,TRBJ1-5,CASRLTGGSQPQHF,TGTGCCAGCAGACTAACAGGGGGCAGCCAGCCCCAGCATTTT
-,TRBV7-2,TRBD1,TRBJ1-5,CASSSTRGRPQHF,TGTGCCAGCAGCTCTACCAGGGGGCGGCCCCAGCATTTT
few,TRBV4-3,-,TRBJ2-5,CASSQDRSGKETQYF,TGCGCCAGCAGCCAAGATAGGTCAGGGAAAGAGACCCAGTACTTC
-,TRBV5-4,TRBD1,TRBJ1-1,CASSVPGQGGTEAFF,TGTGCCAGCAGCGTCCCGGGACAGGGAGGCACTGAAGCTTTCTTT
few,TRBV5-1,-,TRBJ1-4,CASSLVSTTTNEKLFF,TGCGCCAGCAGCTTGGTGTCCACAACAACTAATGAAAAACTGTTTTTT
few,TRBV29-1,-,TRBJ1-4,CSVSDSTHEKLFF,TGCAGCGTTTCCGACAGTACCCATGAAAAACTGTTTTTT
-,TRBV7-9,TRBD1,TRBJ2-1,CASRPGQGFNEQFF,TGTGCCAGCAGGCCGGGACAGGGGTTCAATGAGCAGTTCTTC
few,TRBV5-4,TRBD1,TRBJ1-1,CASSSSGTGGNTEAFF,TGTGCCAGCAGCTCCTCCGGGACAGGGGGCAACACTGAAGCTTTCTTT
few,TRBV27,-,TRBJ2-1,CASSSHLRLRYNEQFF,TGTGCCAGCAGTTCCCACCTTCGACTACGTTACAATGAGCAGTTCTTC
few,TRBV4-1,-,TRBJ2-1,CASSLERPRDEQFF,TGCGCCAGCAGCCTGGAGAGGCCGAGGGATGAGCAGTTCTTC
-,TRBV25-1,TRBD1,TRBJ2-3,CASSEEGTGSDTQYF,TGTGCCAGCAGTGAAGAAGGGACAGGGTCAGATACGCAGTATTTT
-,TRBV9,TRBD1,TRBJ2-2,CASSQASLGTETGELFF,TGTGCCAGCAGCCAAGCCTCGCTCGGGACAGAGACCGGGGAGCTGTTTTTT
-,TRBV5-1,-,TRBJ1-1,CASSLGTTNTEAFF,TGCGCCAGCAGCTTGGGCACCACAAACACTGAAGCTTTCTTT
-,TRBV7-2,-,TRBJ1-6,CASSLSGSGNSPLHF,TGTGCCAGCAGCTTAAGTGGGAGCGGTAATTCACCCCTCCACTTT
-,TRBV28,-,TRBJ1-1,CASSLIARGATEAFF,TGTGCCAGCAGTTTGATAGCCCGGGGGGCTACTGAAGCTTTCTTT
-,TRBV29-1,TRBD1,TRBJ1-1,CSVNKRGQKTEAFF,TGCAGCGTCAATAAGAGGGGACAGAAGACTGAAGCTTTCTTT
-,TRBV30,TRBD2,TRBJ2-1,CALLRSGGFTEQFF,TGTGCCTTACTCCGTAGCGGGGGTTTCACTGAGCAGTTCTTC
-,TRBV5-1,-,TRBJ1-5,CASSLSGNDQPQHF,TGCGCCAGCAGCTTGTCAGGGAATGACCAGCCCCAGCATTTT
-,TRBV5-1,-,TRBJ2-2,CASGHGDTGELFF,TGCGCCAGCGGCCACGGGGACACCGGGGAGCTGTTTTTT
-,TRBV28,-,TRBJ2-7,CASSQEGRGTYEQYF,TGTGCCAGCAGCCAGGAGGGACGGGGCACCTACGAGCAGTACTTC
-,TRBV10-1,-,TRBJ2-1,CASSEAGSGGEQFF,TGCGCCAGCAGTGAGGCGGGGTCCGGGGGAGAGCAGTTCTTC
-,TRBV6-1,TRBD1,TRBJ2-2,CASSGAGGWGPGELFF,TGTGCCAGCAGTGGGGCAGGGGGCTGGGGTCCCGGGGAGCTGTTTTTT
few,TRBV4-3,TRBD1,TRBJ1-2,CASSQGRQGTNYGYTF,TGCGCCAGCAGCCAAGGGCGACAGGGTACTAACTATGGCTACACCTTC
-,TRBV4-3,TRBD2,TRBJ2-1,CASSLGGERGEQFF,TGCGCCAGCAGCCTGGGAGGGGAAAGGGGTGAGCAGTTCTTC
-,TRBV28,TRBD2,TRBJ2-7,CASWGGNVLYEQYF,TGTGCATCCTGGGGGGGGAACGTTCTCTACGAGCAGTACTTC
-,TRBV4-2,TRBD1,TRBJ1-6,CASSPTGPPYNSPLHF,TGTGCCAGCAGCCCGACAGGGCCCCCCTATAATTCACCCCTCCACTTT
few,TRBV5-4,TRBD2,TRBJ2-3,CASSSSGGVVTDTQYF,TGTGCCAGCAGCTCTAGCGGGGGGGTTGTAACAGATACGCAGTATTTT
-,TRBV5-6,-,TRBJ2-3,CASSFGLSVRTDTQYF,TGTGCCAGCAGCTTCGGTCTCTCCGTGAGGACAGATACGCAGTATTTT
few,TRBV5-4,-,TRBJ1-4,CASSLEQGNEKLFF,TGTGCCAGCAGCTTGGAACAGGGTAATGAAAAACTGTTTTTT
-,TRBV28,TRBD1,TRBJ2-3,CASRVGTGKTDTQYF,TGTGCCAGCAGGGTAGGGACAGGGAAAACAGATACGCAGTATTTT
-,TRBV4-2,-,TRBJ1-2,CASRHLGGSPNYGYTF,TGTGCCAGCAGGCATTTGGGAGGATCGCCCAACTATGGCTACACCTTC
-,TRBV28,TRBD1,TRBJ1-5,CASSFRGLARGQPQHF,TGTGCCAGCAGTTTTAGGGGGCTGGCTCGGGGACAGCCCCAGCATTTT
-,TRBV5-1,-,TRBJ1-4,CASSFGAGDEKLFF,TGCGCCAGCAGCTTTGGGGCAGGGGATGAAAAACTGTTTTTT
-,TRBV7-9,-,TRBJ2-2,CSSSLGRRTNTGELFF,TGTTCCAGCAGCTTAGGGAGGCGGACGAACACCGGGGAGCTGTTTTTT
-,TRBV13,TRBD2,TRBJ2-1,CASSFGGSSYNEQFF,TGTGCCAGCAGCTTTGGCGGGAGCTCCTACAATGAGCAGTTCTTC
-,TRBV29-1,-,TRBJ1-2,CSVDSFQGGGYTF,TGCAGCGTTGACTCATTCCAGGGTGGCGGCTACACCTTC
-,TRBV5-6,TRBD2,TRBJ2-5,CASSLLETSGKTQYF,TGTGCCAGCAGCCTCCTTGAGACTAGCGGAAAGACCCAGTACTTC
-,TRBV6-1,TRBD2,TRBJ2-5,CASSVLAGPGPVETQYF,TGTGCCAGCAGTGTCCTAGCGGGTCCGGGCCCCGTTGAGACCCAGTACTTC
many,TRBV23-1,TRBD1,TRBJ2-1,CASSQVQGEFF,TGCGCCAGCAGTCAAGTCCAGGGGGAGTTCTTC